A single sample is the source of the 28 T cell receptor beta chains below, sequenced in a study of T cells in Graves' hyperthyroidism and ophthalmopathy. TCR beta CDR3 region amplification was performed from RNA transcripts. The HTBI primer set served for first-round RT-PCR of the TCR CDR3. Each CDR3 protein is one row after TCRdb ran MiXCR on the multiplex PCR reads. The data contain hundreds of thousands of distinct CDR3 sequences, about 45% of them seen just once; the ten biggest clones take up less than 8.5%. The sample taken for sequencing was peripheral blood or thyroid tissue (not recorded which). The receptors come from an adult man with Graves' disease, either hyperthyroidism or ophthalmopathy (not recorded which).

The CDR3 DNA follows: TGTGCCAGCAGTGACAGGGGCCGTGGTTCACCCCTCCACTTT. Amino acid sequence: CASSDRGRGSPLHF. This rearrangement joins TRBV12-3 or TRBV12-4 to TRBJ1-6, with 8 positions matching TRBD1. This CDR3 comprises 14 residues. J was trimmed by 9 bases and V by 5 bases; bases with no gene match: 6.

A word on this clonotype: A much larger clonotype is one base distant, so this may be a read error. The chain uses TRBV20-1 and TRBJ2-5; D is perhaps TRBD1 (6 bases). Germline CDR1 is DFQATT and CDR2 is SNEGSKA (reference sequence). CDR3 length equals 11 residues. CDR3 loop: CSARRTEAQYF. In DNA form, the CDR3 reads TGCAGTGCTAGGCGGACAGAGGCCCAGTACTTC.

This clonotype was counted a single time. The rearrangement uses TRBV20-1 and TRBJ2-7; TRBD1 aligns across 9 bases. From germline, CDR1 is DFQATT and CDR2 SNEGSKA (reference sequence). Unmatched junction bases numbered 2, after V lost 0 bases and J lost 5 bases. The CDR3 is made up of 13 amino acids. In DNA, the CDR3 is TGCAGTGCTAGAGAAACAGGGGGCCACGAGCAGTACTTC. This sequence encodes CSARETGGHEQYF.

Here the CDR3 reads CATSAQVSETQYF. The CDR3 DNA is TGTGCCACCAGTGCCCAGGTCTCTGAGACCCAGTACTTC. The rearrangement joins TRBV24-1 to TRBJ2-5, with unresolved D. V lost 5 bases, J lost 5 bases, and 11 bases lay in between. Germline CDR1 KGHDR, CDR2 SFDVKD. The CDR3 is 13 amino acids.

The CDR3 here is CASSQGQGPGNTIYF. The DNA for the CDR3 is TGCGCCAGCAGCCAGGGACAGGGCCCTGGAAACACCATATATTTT. The chain is built from TRBV10-2 and TRBJ1-3; 9 positions match TRBD1. The CDR3 runs 15 residues. J lost 2 bases, V lost 6 bases, and 5 bases had no gene match. The V gene's germline CDR1 is WSHSY and CDR2 SAAADI.

The chain couples TRBV9 to TRBJ2-7, with 10 nucleotides matching TRBD1. V was clipped by 0 bases and J by 3 bases; unmatched bases: 3. The CDR3 has 15 amino acids. In germline, CDR1 is SGDLS, CDR2 YYNGEE. CDR3 in amino acids: CASSVEGQGIYEQYF. CDR3 coding DNA: TGTGCCAGCAGCGTAGAGGGACAGGGGATCTACGAGCAGTACTTC.

The chain employs TRBV12-3 or TRBV12-4 and TRBJ1-3; tentative D call: TRBD1 (6 bases). V was shortened by 6 bases and J by 5 bases, with 20 bases between the two germline ends. There are 16 residues in the CDR3. DNA of the CDR3: TGTGCCAGCAGCCCTCCGCCGGGGGCGCGACGAAACACCATATATTTT. Its protein product is CASSPPPGARRNTIYF.

The CDR3 sequence: CASSLLGASGEQYF. The DNA for the CDR3 is TGTGCCAGCAGCTTGTTGGGGGCTTCGGGCGAGCAGTACTTC. J is TRBJ2-7 and V is TRBV5-4; maybe TRBD1 (6 bases). The CDR3 is 14 residues long. The V and J ends lost 1 base and 6 bases respectively, with 14 bases between them. The germline V gene encodes CDR1 SGHNT and CDR2 YYREEE (reference sequence). Full variable domain (missing parts from reference TRBV5-4 and TRBJ2-7): ETGVTQSPTHLIKTRGQQVTLRCSSQSGHNTVSWYQQALGQGPQFIFQYYREEENGRGNFPPRFSGLQFPNYSSELNVNALELDDSALYLCASSLLGASGEQYFGPGTRLTVT.

This clonotype was recorded only once. This chain connects TRBV11-2 to TRBJ2-6, with 9 bases aligning to TRBD1. Germline-derived CDR1 and CDR2 are SGHAT and FQNNGV. J gave up 1 base and V 5 bases, and 9 bases lay outside the gene matches. The CDR3 loop spans 18 amino acids. CDR3 loop: CASSPGQGRSSGANVLTF. The DNA of the CDR3 is TGTGCCAGCAGCCCCGGACAGGGGCGCTCATCTGGGGCCAACGTCCTGACTTTC.

As to this clonotype: Mismatch with germline at one junction end may stem from a read error. The genes are TRBV10-3 and TRBJ1-5; tentatively, D is TRBD1 (6 bases). This CDR3 contains 18 residues. CDR1 is ENHRY and CDR2 is SYGVKD in the germline V gene. The CDR3 sequence: CASSDLWQGLGSNQPQHF. The CDR3, as DNA: TGTGCCAGCAGTGACTTGTGGCAGGGGCTGGGTAGCAATCAGCCCCAGCATTTT.

The chain employs TRBV19 and TRBJ2-7; 10 bases line up with TRBD1. J gave up 3 bases and V 5 bases, and 7 bases lay outside the gene matches. The CDR3 extends over 15 amino acids. CDR1 is LNHDA and CDR2 is SQIVND in the germline V gene (reference sequence). CDR3 in amino acids: CASSPGGQGNYEQYF. As DNA, the CDR3 is TGTGCCAGTAGTCCAGGGGGACAGGGGAACTACGAGCAGTACTTC.

In its sample, this clonotype was seen many times. The rearrangement links TRBV15 to TRBJ1-6, with 7 bases aligning to TRBD1. The CDR3 has 15 residues. Germline trimming cut 3 bases from V and 9 bases from J; bases unmatched to any gene: 8. CDR1 is LNHNV and CDR2 is YYDKDF in the germline V gene (reference sequence). CDR3 sequence: CATSREPGTASPLHF. The CDR3, as DNA: TGTGCCACCAGCAGGGAACCCGGGACAGCTTCACCCCTCCACTTT. The whole variable domain, filled in from reference TRBV15 and TRBJ1-6, reads DAMVIQNPRYQVTQFGKPVTLSCSQTLNHNVMYWYQQKSSQAPKLLFHYYDKDFNNEADTPDNFQSRRPNTSFCFLDIRSPGLGDTAMYLCATSREPGTASPLHFGNGTRLTVT.

In its sample, this clonotype was seen a few times. V and J are TRBV7-8 and TRBJ2-7, with TRBD2 matching 9 bases. V lost 5 bases, J lost 3 bases, and 5 bases stayed unmatched. The CDR3 covers 14 residues. Germline loops: CDR1 SGHVS, CDR2 FQNEAQ. CDR3 nucleotide sequence: TGTGCCAGCAGCACCCTAGCGGGAATCTACGAGCAGTACTTC. Its protein product is CASSTLAGIYEQYF.

CDR3 DNA sequence: TGTGCCAGCAGTTTAGGTGGGCAGGGTCATGAGCCCCAGCATTTT. Its protein is CASSLGGQGHEPQHF. The chain carries TRBV12-3 or TRBV12-4 and TRBJ1-5; possible D gene TRBD1, 5 bases. Trimming took 1 base from V and 8 from J, leaving 15 bases between them. The CDR3 consists of 15 residues.

Details on this clonotype: A much larger clone is a single base away; this may be a read error. V and J are TRBV5-8 and TRBJ2-7; 7 bases align to TRBD1. Germline CDR1 and CDR2: SGHTS and YDEGEE. This CDR3 spans 13 amino acids. CDR3 in DNA: TGTGCCAGCAGCGACAGGGCGCGGTACGGGCAGTACTTC. Translated, it gives CASSDRARYGQYF.

The chain joins TRBV10-3 to TRBJ1-6; D gene unclear. The CDR3 contains 13 residues. CDR1 and CDR2 (germline): ENHRY, SYGVKD. Trimming cost V 2 bases and J 10 bases, with 9 bases left between them. CDR3 residues: CAISEVGISPLHF. CDR3 DNA sequence: TGTGCCATCAGTGAGGTCGGTATATCACCCCTCCACTTT.

The sample holds a few counts of this clonotype. This chain uses TRBV7-9 with TRBJ2-7; a weak D match, TRBD1 (5 bases). Germline CDR1 reads SEHNR; CDR2 reads FQNEAQ (reference sequence). CDR3 length equals 14 residues. V shed 4 bases and J shed 5 bases, with 15 bases lying between them. The CDR3 DNA reads as TGTGCCAGCAGCTCCGGCCCCCAGGGCCACGAGCAGTACTTC. Protein product: CASSSGPQGHEQYF.

This clonotype showed up just a few times. CDR3 region: CASRGMTGVNEKLFF. The CDR3 bases are TGTGCCAGCAGGGGGATGACAGGCGTTAATGAAAAACTGTTTTTT. V usage is TRBV2 and J usage is TRBJ1-4; D might be TRBD1 (6 bases). CDR3 length: 15 residues. Per germline, CDR1 SNHLY and CDR2 FYNNEI. Trimming removed 6 bases at V and 4 bases at J, with 15 bases between. The full variable domain, in which reference TRBV2 and TRBJ1-4 provide the parts outside the CDR3, is EPEVTQTPSHQVTQMGQEVILRCVPISNHLYFYWYRQILGQKVEFLVSFYNNEISEKSEIFDDQFSVERPDGSNFTLKIRSTKLEDSAMYFCASRGMTGVNEKLFFGSGTQLSVL.

The chain uses TRBV24-1 and TRBJ2-7; possibly TRBD2 for D (5 bases). V dropped 4 bases and J dropped 0 bases, with 6 bases sitting between them. Looked up from germline, CDR1 is KGHDR and CDR2 is SFDVKD. This CDR3 region has 13 residues. The DNA for the CDR3 is TGTGCCACCAGTGACGGGGTCTCCTACGAGCAGTACTTC. The encoded protein is CATSDGVSYEQYF.

Only a few counts were recorded for this clonotype. The V and J genes are TRBV13 and TRBJ2-5; D is possibly TRBD1 (5 bases). The V gene's germline CDR1 is PRHDT and CDR2 FYEKMQ (reference sequence). The V end lost 4 bases, the J end lost 4 bases, and 22 bases lay between the germline ends. There are 17 residues in the CDR3. The CDR3 coding sequence is TGTGCCAGCAGCTCGCAGTCGCAGGGCGGCATTAGAGAGACCCAGTACTTC. Its protein product is CASSSQSQGGIRETQYF.

The CDR3 sequence: CAQEGVSNQPQHF. DNA of the CDR3: TGTGCTCAGGAGGGGGTGAGCAATCAGCCCCAGCATTTT. The rearrangement uses TRBV25-1 and TRBJ1-5; D is possibly TRBD1 (6 bases). CDR1 MGHDK and CDR2 SYGVNS come from the germline V gene. The CDR3 contains 13 residues.

Points on this clonotype: Since a much larger clone is just one base distant, this may be a read error. The chain joins TRBV24-1 to TRBJ1-1; D is unresolved. Per the germline V gene, CDR1 is KGHDR and CDR2 is SFDVKD. The CDR3 is 14 amino acids. Trimming removed 5 bases at V and 5 bases at J, with 14 bases between. CDR3 in amino acids: CATSGNGPATEAFF. The CDR3 region has the DNA TGTGCCACCAGTGGGAATGGACCTGCGACTGAAGCTTTCTTT.

The CDR3 DNA reads as TGTGCCAGCAGAGCGCCCCGACAGGGTGGTTCACCCCTCCACTTT. Its translation is CASRAPRQGGSPLHF. The chain uses TRBV25-1 and TRBJ1-6; 7 positions match TRBD1. In germline, CDR1 is MGHDK, CDR2 SYGVNS. The CDR3 length is 15 residues. With 6 bases clipped from V and 9 bases from J, the junction kept 11 bases outside the gene matches.

The V gene is TRBV7-9, the J gene TRBJ1-6, with no clear D. V was shortened by 1 base and J by 0 bases, with 16 bases between the two germline ends. There are 19 residues in the CDR3. CDR1 and CDR2 from the germline V gene are SEHNR and FQNEAQ (reference sequence). The CDR3 nucleotides read TGTGCCAGCAGCTTAGTCGGGTTCGGTCTGAGCTCCTATAATTCACCCCTCCACTTT. It yields the protein CASSLVGFGLSSYNSPLHF.

The J gene is TRBJ1-4, the V gene TRBV7-9; D is uncertain. The CDR3 contains 12 residues. CDR1 is SEHNR and CDR2 is FQNEAQ in the germline V gene (reference sequence). V was clipped by 4 bases and J by 11 bases, with 11 bases between them. Here the CDR3 DNA reads TGTGCCAGCAGCTCCAATCGGAGCAAACTGTTTTTT. This sequence encodes CASSSNRSKLFF.

Comments on this clonotype: A much larger clone lies one base from this, so it may be a read error. This rearrangement joins TRBV10-3 to TRBJ2-5, with TRBD1 identical over 12 bases. Germline V gene data show CDR1 as ENHRY and CDR2 as SYGVKD. The CDR3 totals 15 residues. CDR3: CAVRTGTGGQGTQYF. CDR3 bases: TGTGCCGTCCGTACCGGGACAGGGGGCCAAGGGACCCAGTACTTC.

There are many counts of this clonotype. The rearrangement links TRBV24-1 to TRBJ1-3; D is undetermined. The V gene's germline CDR1 is KGHDR and CDR2 SFDVKD. The ends were cut back, 0 bases at V and 9 bases at J, with 5 bases in the middle. The CDR3 is made up of 12 amino acids. The CDR3 sequence is CATSDLSGTIYF. The CDR3 DNA reads TGTGCCACCAGTGATTTGTCCGGCACCATATATTTT.

This clonotype was observed a single time. The V call is TRBV10-2, the J call TRBJ1-5; D gene uncertain. This CDR3 is built from 13 residues. CDR1 is WSHSY and CDR2 is SAAADI in the germline V gene. V lost 7 bases to trimming and J lost 9 bases, with 16 bases between them. In nucleotides, the CDR3 is TGCGCCAGCAAGGAGAGGCCCGGGCGGCCCCAGCATTTT. Protein product: CASKERPGRPQHF.